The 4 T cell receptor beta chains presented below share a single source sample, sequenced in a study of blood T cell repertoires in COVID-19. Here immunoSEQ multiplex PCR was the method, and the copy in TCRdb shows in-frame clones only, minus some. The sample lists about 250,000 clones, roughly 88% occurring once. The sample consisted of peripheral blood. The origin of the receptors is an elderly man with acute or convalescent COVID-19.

The CDR3 loop is CAAYQGQVGGLPIVGEAFF. The CDR3 nucleotides are TGTGCCGCATACCAGGGACAGGTGGGAGGATTGCCGATTGTCGGTGAAGCTTTCTTT. The chain joins TRBV28 to TRBJ1-1; TRBD1 aligns across 8 bases. J lost 7 bases, V lost 11 bases, and 30 bases had no gene match. The CDR3 loop spans 19 amino acids. CDR1 and CDR2 (germline): MDHEN, SYDVKM.

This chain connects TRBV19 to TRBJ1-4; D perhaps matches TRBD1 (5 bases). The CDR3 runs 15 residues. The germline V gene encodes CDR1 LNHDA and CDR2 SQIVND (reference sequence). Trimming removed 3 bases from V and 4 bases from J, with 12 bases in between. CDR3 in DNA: TGTGCCAGTAGTATGGGTAGGGGCATTAATGAAAAACTGTTTTTT. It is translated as CASSMGRGINEKLFF.

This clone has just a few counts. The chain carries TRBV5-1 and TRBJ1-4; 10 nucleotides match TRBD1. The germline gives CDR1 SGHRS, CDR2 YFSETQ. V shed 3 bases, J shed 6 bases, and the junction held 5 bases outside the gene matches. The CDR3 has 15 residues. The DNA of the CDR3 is TGCGCCAGCAGCTCCATGACAGGGGGCGATGAAAAACTGTTTTTT. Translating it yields CASSSMTGGDEKLFF.

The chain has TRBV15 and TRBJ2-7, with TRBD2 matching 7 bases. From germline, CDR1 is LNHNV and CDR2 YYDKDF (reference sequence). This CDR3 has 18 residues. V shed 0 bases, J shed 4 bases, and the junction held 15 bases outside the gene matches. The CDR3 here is CATSRDTNLVGTNYEQYF. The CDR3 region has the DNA TGTGCCACCAGCAGAGATACGAACCTGGTGGGGACTAATTACGAGCAGTACTTC.